The sequence of this T cell receptor (beta chain) was determined in a study of shared clonotypes between healthy human individuals. Source study methods: Filtering of immunoSEQ junctional sequences could not match full-length read filtering. Some clones are missing from TCRdb's copy, which holds only in-frame ones; the method was immunoSEQ multiplex PCR. V and J calls and clone size are copied from that table; D and trimming were computed from the DNA. Of a few million clones in the sample, more than 90% were seen once. Sample: naive CD4+ T cells sorted from blood. The subset was: CD45RA+ positively selected. The clonotype originates from a man aged 18 to 35 in good health.

CDR3 region: CATHGAGKETQYF. In DNA form, the CDR3 reads TGTGCCACCCACGGTGCAGGGAAAGAGACCCAGTACTTC. The V call is TRBV19, the J call TRBJ2-5, with a tentative D call TRBD1 (5 bases). Between the trimmed V and J ends, which lost 10 bases and 3 bases, there was a span of 15 bases. This CDR3 has 13 residues. Germline V gene data show CDR1 as LNHDA and CDR2 as SQIVND (reference sequence).